The text below deals with one T cell receptor (beta chain). Its antigen is still unknown. The record originates from a study of identifying expanded T cells in peripheral blood. Generated by immunoSEQ multiplex PCR, the TCRdb table keeps only in-frame clones and is missing some. The sample lists about 58,000 clones; around nine tenths were seen once. V shed 6 bases, J shed 3 bases, and the junction held 2 bases outside the gene matches. Germline V lookup: CDR1 SQVTM, CDR2 ANQGSEA. The CDR3 sequence is 13 residues long. No infections or other immune events were documented during collection. Study-level results: Differentially abundant clones: 1 to 1.5 between replicates, 16.4 at roughly 15 days, 19 to 20 at four. Across healthy donors, higher total template counts meant significantly greater approximately two-week count variance.

The receptor comes from a person aged 18-69 years in good health. The sequenced material came from blood. The chain joins TRBV29-1 to TRBJ2-3, with 11 bases identical to TRBD1. The CDR3 spells CSVGQGGTDTQYF. In nucleotides, the CDR3 is TGCAGCGTGGGACAGGGGGGGACAGATACGCAGTATTTT.